The 27 T cell receptor beta chains below were found in one sample sequenced in a study of blood T cell repertoires in COVID-19. Assay: immunoSEQ multiplex PCR; the TCRdb copy retains only in-frame clones and omits some. Among about 150,000 clones listed, approximately 80% were seen once. Sequenced input: peripheral blood. All receptors derive from a woman in her sixties or seventies with COVID-19, enrolled during active disease.

The chain has TRBV14 and TRBJ2-7; 10 bases fit TRBD2. Germline lookup yields CDR1 SGHDN and CDR2 FVKESK. The CDR3 is made up of 14 amino acids. Unmatched junction bases numbered 3, after V lost 4 bases and J lost 3 bases. The CDR3 DNA is TGTGCCAGCAGCCCTAGCGGGAGCGTCTACGAGCAGTACTTC. This sequence encodes CASSPSGSVYEQYF.

This clone was detected ten times or more. J is TRBJ1-6 and V is TRBV29-1, with 9 positions matching TRBD1. This CDR3 is 14 amino acids long. J was trimmed by 7 bases and V by 4 bases; bases with no gene match: 5. Germline V gene lookup returns CDR1 SQVTM and CDR2 ANQGSEA. The DNA for the CDR3 is TGCAGCGTTGGGGGCGGGACAGGGAATTCACCCCTCCACTTT. Protein: CSVGGGTGNSPLHF.

This chain connects TRBV11-1 to TRBJ2-7, with D hard to call. The CDR3 spans 14 residues. The germline V and J ends were trimmed by 0 bases and 2 bases, with 8 bases remaining between them. CDR1 and CDR2 from the germline V gene are SGHAT and FQDESV (reference sequence). The DNA for the CDR3 is TGTGCCAGCAGCTTAGCCAGTACCACCTACGAGCAGTACGTC. This sequence encodes CASSLASTTYEQYV.

This chain joins TRBV25-1 and TRBJ1-2; no reliable D call. V dropped 0 bases and J dropped 4 bases, with 6 bases sitting between them. The length of the CDR3 is 13 residues. The germline gives CDR1 MGHDK, CDR2 SYGVNS. This CDR3 is CASSEYTSYGYTF. CDR3 in DNA: TGTGCCAGCAGTGAATATACATCCTATGGCTACACCTTC.

The chain carries TRBV6-5 and TRBJ2-1; the match to TRBD1 covers 8 bases. The germline gives CDR1 MNHEY, CDR2 SVGAGI. After removal of 6 bases from V and 3 bases from J, the junction contained 7 bases not matched to a gene. This CDR3 spans 15 amino acids. The CDR3 DNA sequence: TGTGCCAGCAGGTCGAGACAGGGGTTCTACAATGAGCAGTTCTTC. Encoded protein: CASRSRQGFYNEQFF.

In its sample, this clone was seen once. The sample carries other DNA sequences with the same CDR3. The V call is TRBV5-1, the J call TRBJ1-4; D is uncertain. V lost 0 bases and J lost 4, with 7 bases in between. From germline, CDR1 is SGHRS and CDR2 YFSETQ. This CDR3 has 14 residues. The CDR3 region is CASSLGGSNEKLFF. DNA for the CDR3: TGCGCCAGCAGCTTGGGAGGGAGTAATGAAAAACTGTTTTTT.

The gene calls are TRBV29-1 and TRBJ1-1; possibly TRBD1 for D (6 bases). CDR3 size: 16 residues. V was cut by 2 bases and J by 0 bases, with 16 bases left in between. Germline CDR1 reads SQVTM; CDR2 reads ANQGSEA. The CDR3 reads CSVERGAGVVNTEAFF. CDR3 bases: TGCAGCGTTGAACGGGGGGCTGGGGTAGTGAACACTGAAGCTTTCTTT.

The chain links TRBV6-6 to TRBJ1-5; TRBD1 matches at 9 bases. CDR3 length: 15 amino acids. V shed 0 bases, J shed 7 bases, and the junction held 4 bases outside the gene matches. CDR1 and CDR2 (germline): MNHNY, SVGAGI (reference sequence). Written as DNA, the CDR3 is TGTGCCAGCAGTTACTCCGGGACAGGGATGCAGCCCCAGCATTTT. This translates into CASSYSGTGMQPQHF.

This clone was seen a few times. The chain is built from TRBV11-3 and TRBJ1-6, with 8 bases identical to TRBD1. V lost 0 bases to trimming and J lost 5 bases; unmatched junction nucleotides: 12. The CDR3 covers 19 residues. Germline V gene lookup returns CDR1 SGHNT and CDR2 YENEEA. DNA for the CDR3: TGTGCCAGCAGCTTAGATAAGGATACAGGGGGGATCGATAATTCACCCCTCCACTTT. Its translation is CASSLDKDTGGIDNSPLHF.

The chain combines TRBV30 with TRBJ2-4; tentative D call: TRBD1 (6 bases). Trimming took 1 base from V and 1 from J, leaving 11 bases between them. The CDR3 is 15 amino acids. The germline V gene encodes CDR1 GTSNPN and CDR2 SVGIG (reference sequence). CDR3 residues: CAWSADRSAKNIQYF. The DNA for the CDR3 is TGTGCCTGGAGTGCGGACAGAAGTGCCAAAAACATTCAGTACTTC. Filled out from reference TRBV30 and TRBJ2-4, the complete variable domain reads SQTIHQWPATLVQPVGSPLSLECTVEGTSNPNLYWYRQAAGRGLQLLFYSVGIGQISSEVPQNLSASRPQDRQFILSSKKLLLSDSGFYLCAWSADRSAKNIQYFGAGTRLSVL.

The V gene is TRBV7-9, the J gene TRBJ2-1; D perhaps matches TRBD1 (6 bases). In germline, CDR1 is SEHNR, CDR2 FQNEAQ (reference sequence). This CDR3 is 14 amino acids long. Deletions cut 6 bases from V and 8 bases from J, with 17 bases between. The CDR3 region has the DNA TGTGCCAGCAGTCCCGCGAGGGGGATAGATGAGCAGTTCTTC. Translated, it gives CASSPARGIDEQFF.

CDR3 sequence (DNA): TGTGCCAGTAGTGGTGGGACAGGTAGCTCCTATAATTCACCCCTCCACTTT. Translation gives CASSGGTGSSYNSPLHF. The rearrangement links TRBV19 to TRBJ1-6, with TRBD1 matching 8 bases. V shed 5 bases and J 0 bases; nucleotides not matched to a gene: 6. CDR3 size: 17 residues. Germline CDR1 LNHDA, CDR2 SQIVND (reference sequence).

V usage is TRBV11-1 and J usage is TRBJ2-3; TRBD2 aligns across 7 bases. This CDR3 comprises 14 residues. CDR1 is SGHAT and CDR2 is FQDESV in the germline V gene (reference sequence). Trimming removed 11 bases from V and 2 bases from J; junction bases left unmatched: 10. The CDR3 nucleotides are TGTGCCTCTCAACCAGCGGGATCCACAGATACGCAGTATTTT. It translates to CASQPAGSTDTQYF. Full variable domain (remainder filled in from reference TRBV11-1 and TRBJ2-3): EAEVAQSPRYKITEKSQAVAFWCDPISGHATLYWYRQILGQGPELLVQFQDESVVDDSQLPKDRFSAERLKGVDSTLKIQPAELGDSAMYLCASQPAGSTDTQYFGPGTRLTVL.

V is TRBV6-5 and J is TRBJ1-2, with 7 bases identical to TRBD1. The germline CDR1 and CDR2 sequences are MNHEY and SVGAGI. Trimming cost V 5 bases and J 8 bases; bases outside gene matches: 8. The CDR3 has 13 residues. Here the CDR3 reads CASSPGQSSGYTF. As DNA, the CDR3 is TGTGCCAGCAGTCCGGGACAGAGCTCGGGCTACACCTTC.

The table lists this clone with a count of one. The V and J genes are TRBV27 and TRBJ1-6; no firm D call. From germline, CDR1 is MNHEY and CDR2 SMNVEV (reference sequence). The CDR3 spans 16 residues. V was clipped by 1 base and J by 4 bases, with 11 bases between them. The chain's CDR3 is CASSLFWTAYNSPLHF. As DNA, the CDR3 is TGTGCCAGCAGTTTATTTTGGACTGCATATAATTCACCCCTCCACTTT.

Note on this clone: The same CDR3 is also encoded by other DNA sequences in this sample. V and J are TRBV5-1 and TRBJ1-3, with 9 bases aligning to TRBD1. Germline V lookup: CDR1 SGHRS, CDR2 YFSETQ. With V trimmed by 1 base and J by 4 bases, 3 bases remained unmatched. The CDR3 consists of 15 residues. For the CDR3, the DNA is TGCGCCAGCAGCTTGCGGACAGGGGCGGGAAACACCATATATTTT. Translated: CASSLRTGAGNTIYF.

V gene TRBV29-1 combines with J gene TRBJ1-1; D gene ambiguous. V was cut by 3 bases and J by 1 base, with 6 bases left in between. The CDR3 is 12 amino acids. Germline CDR1 and CDR2: SQVTM and ANQGSEA. This CDR3 reads CSVDRPNTEAFF. For the CDR3, the DNA is TGCAGCGTTGACAGGCCGAACACTGAAGCTTTCTTT.

The CDR3 loop reads CASSESPPPDTQYF. CDR3 DNA: TGTGCCAGCAGCGAGAGCCCCCCCCCAGATACGCAGTATTTT. This rearrangement joins TRBV7-3 to TRBJ2-3; D remains unclear. Per germline, CDR1 SGHTA and CDR2 FQGTGA. The V gene lost 5 bases and the J gene lost 4 bases, with 13 bases spanning the gap. The CDR3 is 14 residues long.

The chain joins TRBV5-1 to TRBJ2-5, with D possibly matching TRBD2 (6 bases). The CDR3 is 14 residues long. Germline V CDR1 and CDR2: SGHRS, YFSETQ. The V end lost 7 bases, the J end lost 3 bases, and 16 bases lay between the germline ends. The CDR3 sequence is CASETGGRKETQYF. The CDR3 DNA sequence: TGCGCCAGCGAGACCGGGGGTCGGAAAGAGACCCAGTACTTC.

The genes are TRBV2 and TRBJ2-3, with D perhaps matching TRBD2 (5 bases). Germline CDR1 is SNHLY and CDR2 is FYNNEI. The germline V and J ends were trimmed by 8 bases and 2 bases, with 26 bases remaining between them. The CDR3 is 18 amino acids. As DNA, the CDR3 is TGTGCCAGCCCCCTGTTTGAAGGAGGCAGCTCTTCCACAGATACGCAGTATTTT. Its translation: CASPLFEGGSSSTDTQYF.

This rearrangement joins TRBV19 to TRBJ1-5; 8 bases match TRBD1. V lost 6 bases and J lost 1; bases outside the gene matches: 8. The CDR3 covers 16 residues. The germline gives CDR1 LNHDA, CDR2 SQIVND (reference sequence). Here the CDR3 reads CASSESDRESNQPQHF. The CDR3 bases are TGTGCCAGTAGCGAATCGGACAGGGAGAGCAATCAGCCCCAGCATTTT.

The V and J genes are TRBV6-5 and TRBJ1-2, with D unresolved. The V and J ends lost 5 bases and 7 bases respectively, with 17 bases between them. The CDR3 is 14 amino acids. In germline, CDR1 is MNHEY, CDR2 SVGAGI. As DNA, the CDR3 is TGTGCCAGCAGTCGCGCCGCAGGAGAGGGTGGCTACACCTTC. It codes for CASSRAAGEGGYTF.

The chain is built from TRBV5-1 and TRBJ2-7; possibly TRBD2 for D (6 bases). V lost 1 base to trimming and J lost 0 bases, with 11 bases between them. CDR1 and CDR2 from the germline V gene are SGHRS and YFSETQ. This CDR3 contains 15 residues. The CDR3 coding sequence is TGCGCCAGCAGCTTGAAACCGGGAGACTCCTACGAGCAGTACTTC. Translating gives CASSLKPGDSYEQYF.

V gene TRBV10-3 combines with J gene TRBJ1-2; tentatively, D is TRBD1 (5 bases). Trimming pared 3 bases from V and 2 bases from J, leaving 10 bases between. The CDR3 is made up of 14 amino acids. Germline V gene data show CDR1 as ENHRY and CDR2 as SYGVKD. The CDR3 nucleotides read TGTGCCATCAGTGACTTAGGGGCGAACTATGGCTACACCTTC. Amino acids: CAISDLGANYGYTF.

The chain joins TRBV19 to TRBJ2-7; 8 bases agree with TRBD1. V was clipped by 9 bases and J by 1 base; unmatched bases: 5. The CDR3 has 13 residues. Germline V CDR1 and CDR2: LNHDA, SQIVND (reference sequence). The CDR3 DNA reads TGTGCCAGCGGGACAGGATTTTCCTACGAGCAGTACTTC. Residues: CASGTGFSYEQYF. Variable domain in full (rest from reference TRBV19 and TRBJ2-7): DGGITQSPKYLFRKEGQNVTLSCEQNLNHDAMYWYRQDPGQGLRLIYYSQIVNDFQKGDIAEGYSVSREKKESFPLTVTSAQKNPTAFYLCASGTGFSYEQYFGPGTRLTVT.

The CDR3 DNA sequence: TGTGCCAGCAGCTTAAGAAACAGCCCCTACGAGCAGTACGTC. As protein: CASSLRNSPYEQYV. The gene calls are TRBV11-3 and TRBJ2-7; no clear D gene. V shed 2 bases and J shed 2 bases, with 10 bases lying between them. The CDR3 runs 14 residues. Per germline, CDR1 SGHNT and CDR2 YENEEA.

This clone appeared a single time. The V call is TRBV27, the J call TRBJ1-3, with 9 bases fitting TRBD1. V lost 4 bases, J lost 2 bases, and 3 bases stayed unmatched. This CDR3 has 15 residues. Germline-derived CDR1 and CDR2 are MNHEY and SMNVEV (reference sequence). The CDR3 coding sequence is TGTGCCAGCAGTTACACAGGGGGCCCTGGAAACACCATATATTTT. Translated: CASSYTGGPGNTIYF.